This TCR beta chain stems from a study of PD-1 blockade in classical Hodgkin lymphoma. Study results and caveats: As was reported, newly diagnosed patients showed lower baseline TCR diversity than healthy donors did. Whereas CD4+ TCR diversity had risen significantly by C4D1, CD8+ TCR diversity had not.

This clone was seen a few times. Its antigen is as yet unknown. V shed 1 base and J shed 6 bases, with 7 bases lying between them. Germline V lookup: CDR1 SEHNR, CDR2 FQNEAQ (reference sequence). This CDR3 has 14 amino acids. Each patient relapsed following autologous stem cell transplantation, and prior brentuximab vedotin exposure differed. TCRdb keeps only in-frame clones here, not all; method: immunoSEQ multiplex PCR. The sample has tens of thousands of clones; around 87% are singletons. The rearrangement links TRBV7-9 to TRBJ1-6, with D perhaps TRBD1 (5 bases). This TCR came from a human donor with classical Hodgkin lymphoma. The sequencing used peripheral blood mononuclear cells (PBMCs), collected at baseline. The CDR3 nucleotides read TGTGCCAGCAGCTTAGGAGGGACTAATTCACCCCTCCACTTT. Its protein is CASSLGGTNSPLHF.